This T cell receptor beta chain is from a study of blood T cell repertoires in COVID-19 (dated by TCRdb to the early 2020s). Background on the whole study: The collaborator samples originated in the United States, Italy and Spain and spanned the acute and convalescent phases of COVID-19. The samples were drawn from the first 160 participants of the ongoing ImmuneRACE study and from 1,254 subjects provided by 6 global collaborators. The prospective study material was composed of cDNA or gDNA derived from T cells, B-cell-depleted T cells, or PBMCs. Nearly every sample came with metadata listing a de-identified subject ID, COVID-19 status, age in years and sex. The repertoires were released in a freely available public database meant as a resource for research on the immune response to SARS-CoV-2. Where HLA class I and class II types were available, the types were taken from metadata supplied by the sample provider, not from assay-based typing. Deeply sampled blood TCRbeta repertoires from subjects exposed to, actively infected with, or recovered from COVID-19 were included in the dataset. What the study reported, not specific to this receptor: Clinical and demographic metadata were provided uncurated, with the amount varying by source and participant.

The collaborating institutions used their own protocols to collect whole blood in K2EDTA tubes. Collaborator samples were shipped for TCRbeta analysis as frozen whole blood, isolated PBMCs, or DNA extracted from either sample type. As concerns this clone: Its binding antigen is unknown. Per-base qualities were not stored, and no clone one base away is much larger.

The immunoSEQ Assay, a bias-controlled multiplex PCR, was used to amplify TCRbeta CDR3 regions from genomic DNA. Turning to the authors' computational methods: Within the assay, amplification of reference gene primers was used to estimate how many nucleated cells each sample contained. To quantify the absolute abundance of each unique TCRbeta CDR3 rearrangement, sequence reads were collapsed and filtered. For each sample, productive Simpson clonality was calculated by taking the square root of Simpson's diversity index across productive rearrangements. TCRdb mirrors the immuneACCESS table, restricted to in-frame sequences. Some clones are absent from its copies; in checked studies, under half trace to an unresolved V gene, and the reason for the others is unknown. Clone size and the V and J calls come from that table; the DNA yielded D and trimming. Present in this sample are more than 100,000 clones, 85% to 90% of which were seen just once. The top ten hold roughly 30% of the sample.

Taken from cysteine to phenylalanine, the CDR3 has 16 residues. Just the 48-base CDR3 DNA is kept, in frame starting at base 1. The germline V gene (reference sequence) gives CDR1 as MNHNY and CDR2 as SVGAGI. The junction shows trimming of 0 bases on V and 4 bases on J, and the gene matches do not reach 4 bases of it. Sequencing used peripheral blood. The source is a woman aged 70-85 years with acute or convalescent COVID-19. The chain employs TRBV6-6 and TRBJ1-3, and TRBD1 matches 9 of the central bases. The DNA sequence is TGTGCCAGCAGTTACTCGTTTACAGGGGGCGGAAACACCATATATTTT. Protein translation: CASSYSFTGGGNTIYF.